This T cell receptor beta chain derives from a study of blood T cell repertoires in COVID-19. Turning to the study itself: Researchers got acute and convalescent COVID-19 samples from the United States, Italy and Spain. T cells, B-cell-depleted T cells, or PBMCs provided the cDNA or gDNA that served as material.

Per germline, CDR1 LNHDA and CDR2 SQIVND (reference sequence). V gave up 5 bases and J gave up 3 bases, with 8 bases separating them. The CDR3 has 14 amino acids. As originally analysed: Amplified reference gene primers provided the basis for estimating nucleated cell counts. Sequenced by immunoSEQ multiplex PCR; TCRdb stores in-frame clones only, minus some. V and J calls plus clone size are reproduced from that table; the DNA served to infer D and trimming. This sample has over 150,000 clones; 90% to 95% occur once, and the top ten carry 0.5% to 0.6%. This clonotype originated in a man aged 50 or older with acute or convalescent COVID-19. V and J are TRBV19 and TRBJ1-6; no clear D. Sequencing used peripheral blood. CDR3 in DNA: TGTGCCAGTAGTCACCGGGACTATAATTCACCCCTCCACTTT. Translated: CASSHRDYNSPLHF.